The clone carrying this T cell receptor beta chain has a single count. These data belong to a study of cytotoxic CD8 clonotypes in ibrutinib-treated CLL. Trimming at V came to 0 bases and at J to 4 bases, leaving 7 bases not matched to a gene. This CDR3 spans 15 amino acids. The germline gives CDR1 SGHRS, CDR2 YFSETQ. Clones were sequenced by immunoSEQ multiplex PCR, and TCRdb holds only the in-frame ones, with some missing. The data contain some 150,000 clones, more than 75% of them singletons. The chain links TRBV5-1 to TRBJ2-7; TRBD2 agrees at 7 bases. The receptor was isolated from a human donor with chronic lymphocytic leukemia. The specimen comprised PBMCs, sampled after 24 months of ibrutinib treatment. CDR3 DNA sequence: TGCGCCAGCAGCTTGGCCGCGGGAGCTCAGTACGAGCAGTACTTC. Translated: CASSLAAGAQYEQYF.